These 18 T cell receptor beta chains were all obtained from the same sample, sequenced in a study of blood T cell repertoires in COVID-19. Produced via immunoSEQ multiplex PCR; TCRdb's table is partial and in-frame only. In the table there are about 44,000 clones, more than 70% of which are singletons. The source material was peripheral blood. Receptors were obtained from a woman in her 70s with acute or convalescent COVID-19.

The V call is TRBV6-1, the J call TRBJ2-4, with D perhaps matching TRBD1 (6 bases). Germline CDR1 and CDR2: MNHNS and SASEGT. The CDR3 has 17 residues. V was pared by 4 bases and J by 0 bases, with 16 bases between. The CDR3 here is CASSGQANTLAKNIQYF. The CDR3 DNA reads TGTGCCAGCAGTGGACAGGCCAATACACTAGCCAAAAACATTCAGTACTTC.

The rearrangement joins TRBV5-4 to TRBJ2-7; TRBD1 agrees at 9 bases. The V gene end was trimmed by 2 bases and the J gene end by 7 bases; junction bases not matched to a gene: 4. The CDR3 extends over 13 amino acids. The germline V gene has CDR1 SGHNT and CDR2 YYREEE (reference sequence). The CDR3 sequence: CASSLQGAHEQYF. The CDR3 nucleotides are TGTGCCAGCAGCTTACAGGGGGCGCATGAGCAGTACTTC. The full variable domain, rest sourced from reference TRBV5-4 and TRBJ2-7, is ETGVTQSPTHLIKTRGQQVTLRCSSQSGHNTVSWYQQALGQGPQFIFQYYREEENGRGNFPPRFSGLQFPNYSSELNVNALELDDSALYLCASSLQGAHEQYFGPGTRLTVT.

The genes are TRBV19 and TRBJ2-3; TRBD2 matches at 13 bases. Per germline, CDR1 LNHDA and CDR2 SQIVND (reference sequence). This CDR3 region has 17 residues. The J segment lost 4 bases and the V segment lost 5 bases, leaving 9 bases of the junction unmatched. The CDR3 DNA sequence: TGTGCCAGTAGTCCCTACGGACTAGCGGGAGATCCAGATACGCAGTATTTT. Amino acids: CASSPYGLAGDPDTQYF.

The V call is TRBV27, the J call TRBJ2-7; TRBD1 matches at 10 bases. The J segment lost 3 bases and the V segment lost 4 bases, leaving 6 bases of the junction unmatched. The CDR3 sequence is 15 residues long. Germline-derived CDR1 and CDR2 are MNHEY and SMNVEV (reference sequence). CDR3 residues: CASSSPGQGFYEQYF. The CDR3 DNA reads TGTGCCAGCAGTTCTCCGGGACAGGGGTTCTACGAGCAGTACTTC.

The gene calls are TRBV21-1 and TRBJ1-4. TRBV21-1 is marked as a pseudogene. The CDR3 runs 16 residues. CDR3 in amino acids: CASSKGVRVYFEKLFF. As DNA, the CDR3 is TGTGCCAGCAGCAAAGGGGTACGGGTTTATTTTGAAAAACTGTTTTTT.

The chain uses TRBV6-2 or TRBV6-3 and TRBJ2-1, with D tentatively TRBD2 (5 bases). The CDR3 runs 14 residues. Germline V CDR1 and CDR2: MNHEY, SVGEGT. Trimming cost V 1 base and J 7 bases, with 11 bases left between them. This CDR3 reads CASSYFLAWNEQFF. The DNA of the CDR3 is TGTGCCAGCAGTTACTTCCTAGCATGGAATGAGCAGTTCTTC.

V usage is TRBV27 and J usage is TRBJ2-1; TRBD2 matches at 8 bases. Germline V gene data show CDR1 as MNHEY and CDR2 as SMNVEV (reference sequence). The trim removed 4 bases at V and 9 bases at J, leaving 11 bases unmatched. This CDR3 spans 15 amino acids. This CDR3 is CASSSLRDSGIEQFF. The CDR3 DNA reads as TGTGCCAGCAGTTCCCTCCGGGATAGCGGGATTGAGCAGTTCTTC.

V and J are TRBV7-2 and TRBJ2-1, with D unclear. The CDR3 covers 15 residues. The V gene lost 0 bases and the J gene lost 0 bases, with 6 bases spanning the gap. Germline CDR1 SGHTA, CDR2 FQGNSA. As DNA, the CDR3 is TGTGCCAGCAGCTTAGCACCGAGCTCCTACAATGAGCAGTTCTTC. Residues: CASSLAPSSYNEQFF.

The rearrangement uses TRBV11-2 and TRBJ2-3; 10 bases agree with TRBD2. CDR3 length: 16 amino acids. Germline CDR1 and CDR2: SGHAT and FQNNGV. With V trimmed by 3 bases and J by 8 bases, 11 bases remained unmatched. The CDR3 DNA reads TGTGCCAGCAGCTTGGCTAGCGGGAGACTAGTTGGTACGCAGTATTTT. This sequence encodes CASSLASGRLVGTQYF.

This clone is a singleton in its sample. This chain connects TRBV19 to TRBJ2-3; TRBD2 matches 10 bases. With V trimmed by 7 bases and J by 7 bases, 8 bases remained unmatched. Per the germline V gene, CDR1 is LNHDA and CDR2 is SQIVND (reference sequence). CDR3 size: 14 residues. The CDR3: CASKERGGLYTQYF. The CDR3 coding sequence is TGTGCCAGTAAAGAGCGGGGGGGCTTATATACGCAGTATTTT.

J is TRBJ2-3 and V is TRBV28, with TRBD1 matching over 9 bases. This CDR3 region has 13 residues. With V trimmed by 4 bases and J by 13 bases, 9 bases remained unmatched. Germline CDR1 and CDR2: MDHEN and SYDVKM. CDR3 in DNA: TGTGCCAGCAGTTCCCCCGGGACAGGGAAAGAGTATTTT. Protein sequence: CASSSPGTGKEYF.

Comments on this clone: Relative to the germline gene, one junction end is altered; a read error may explain this. The chain combines TRBV2 with TRBJ2-7, with D perhaps matching TRBD1 (6 bases). Germline CDR1 reads SNHLY; CDR2 reads FYNNEI. CDR3 length equals 13 residues. CDR3 amino acids: CASSEGTIMEQYF. The CDR3 DNA follows: TGTGCCAGCAGCGAAGGGACAATTATGGAGCAGTACTTC.

The chain carries TRBV3-1 (or the pseudogene TRBV3-2) and TRBJ1-1, with D unresolved. Trimming removed 1 base from V and 0 bases from J, with 12 bases in between. The length of the CDR3 is 16 residues. Germline CDR1 LGHDT, CDR2 YNNKEL (reference sequence). The CDR3 bases are TGTGCCAGCAGCCAAGGCGGTCCGGCAATGAACACTGAAGCTTTCTTT. Translation: CASSQGGPAMNTEAFF.

The rearrangement links TRBV29-1 to TRBJ1-2; D not resolved. Germline-derived CDR1 and CDR2 are SQVTM and ANQGSEA. Deletions cut 3 bases from V and 2 bases from J, with 10 bases between. CDR3 length: 13 amino acids. This chain's CDR3 is CSVDPRQNYGYTF. The CDR3, as DNA: TGCAGCGTTGACCCCCGACAAAACTATGGCTACACCTTC.

The rearrangement joins TRBV6-1 to TRBJ2-6; tentatively, D is TRBD2 (5 bases). Germline lookup yields CDR1 MNHNS and CDR2 SASEGT. The CDR3 extends over 15 amino acids. The germline V and J ends were trimmed by 3 bases and 3 bases, with 9 bases remaining between them. The CDR3 sequence: CASSESGSGANVLTF. CDR3 sequence (DNA): TGTGCCAGCAGTGAGTCGGGGAGTGGGGCCAACGTCCTGACTTTC.

The rearrangement links TRBV19 to TRBJ2-7; D is unresolved. Germline V lookup: CDR1 LNHDA, CDR2 SQIVND (reference sequence). The CDR3 runs 15 residues. Trimming took off 3 bases at V and 2 bases at J, with 14 bases between the two ends. Here the CDR3 DNA reads TGTGCCAGTAGTATCGACCCGCGGAGACCCTACGAGCAGTACTTC. Translating it yields CASSIDPRRPYEQYF.

The rearrangement joins TRBV6-5 to TRBJ2-7; D is unclear. This CDR3 has 14 residues. V lost 4 bases, J lost 6 bases, and 16 bases lay in between. Per germline, CDR1 MNHEY and CDR2 SVGAGI. The CDR3: CASSSVSTSVEQYF. The CDR3 DNA sequence: TGTGCCAGCAGTTCGGTCTCTACGAGTGTCGAGCAGTACTTC.

V usage is TRBV3-1 (or the pseudogene TRBV3-2) and J usage is TRBJ1-5, with 8 nucleotides matching TRBD1. Germline trimming cut 4 bases from V and 7 bases from J; bases unmatched to any gene: 3. The CDR3 is made up of 13 amino acids. The germline V gene encodes CDR1 LGHDT and CDR2 YNNKEL (reference sequence). CDR3 protein: CASSPWDRQPQHF. CDR3 nucleotides: TGTGCCAGCAGCCCATGGGACAGGCAGCCCCAGCATTTT.